This note documents a single TCR beta chain sequence. The antigen remains unidentified. Study-wide points: Tumor Treg TCRs overlapped most with tumor naive CD4+ cells. Tumor memory CD4+ T cell TCR gene usage was found to cluster with blood and lymph node memory CD4+ cells and with lymph node naive CD4+ cells. The larger-cohort validation was restricted to a single TCR beta V-J rearrangement rather than whole repertoires.

After constant-region reverse-primer amplification, full-length variable regions underwent semi-nested PCR with Nested Universal Primer A. TCRdb itself ran the 5' RACE reads through MiXCR, one entry per CDR3 protein. The sample carries some 7,000 distinct CDR3 sequences, about 73% recorded once. The V and J ends lost 3 bases and 5 bases respectively, with 13 bases between them. This CDR3 region has 14 residues. Treg sorting used a CD4+CD25+CD127-/low gate. The clonotype comes from a female donor with breast cancer. J is TRBJ2-5 and V is TRBV12-3 or TRBV12-4, with D unclear. Sample: tumor-infiltrating Tregs sorted from the breast tumor. DNA of the CDR3: TGTGCCAGCAGTTTCCAGGCTAGTTGGGAGACCCAGTACTTC. It codes for CASSFQASWETQYF.